This passage covers 7 T cell receptor beta chains from one sample sequenced in a study of blood T cell repertoires in COVID-19 (dated by TCRdb to about 2020). The library was made by the immunoSEQ multiplex PCR assay. The clones in this table, taken by TCRdb from immuneACCESS, are in-frame only. Not every clone is retained; where verified, under half of the shortfall comes from an unresolved V gene, and the cause of the rest is unknown. The sample table shows about 170,000 clones, and about 89% are seen once. The biggest ten clones account for under 3.5% of the sample. Sequenced sample: peripheral blood. These receptors originate from a man between 70 and 80 years old with acute or convalescent COVID-19.

There are a few counts of this clone. CDR3 protein: CSSRTGANYGYTF. Written as DNA, the CDR3 is TGCAGCTCCCGGACAGGCGCCAACTATGGCTACACCTTC. The rearrangement joins TRBV29-1 to TRBJ1-2; 7 bases line up with TRBD1. Germline-derived CDR1 and CDR2 are SQVTM and ANQGSEA. Losses at the gene ends were 8 bases for V and 2 bases for J; bases not matched to a gene: 8. The CDR3 runs to 13 residues.

The chain uses TRBV5-6 and TRBJ1-6; tentatively, D is TRBD1 (6 bases). This CDR3 has 16 residues. CDR1 is SGHDT and CDR2 is YYEEEE in the germline V gene. V lost 1 base and J 8 bases, leaving 16 bases between the germline ends. The CDR3 sequence is CASSLFQQGIYSPLHF. In nucleotides, the CDR3 is TGTGCCAGCAGCTTGTTCCAACAGGGAATTTATTCACCCCTCCACTTT. The complete variable domain, with remaining parts taken from reference TRBV5-6 and TRBJ1-6, reads DAGVTQSPTHLIKTRGQQVTLRCSPKSGHDTVSWYQQALGQGPQFIFQYYEEEERQRGNFPDRFSGHQFPNYSSELNVNALLLGDSALYLCASSLFQQGIYSPLHFGNGTRLTVT.

The V call is TRBV2, the J call TRBJ1-2; D is unclear. Trimming stripped 2 bases from V and 5 bases from J, with 12 bases between. This CDR3 has 14 amino acids. Germline V lookup: CDR1 SNHLY, CDR2 FYNNEI. In DNA form, the CDR3 reads TGTGCCAGCAGTGAATCCCCGAGGAAATATGGCTACACCTTC. Translating it yields CASSESPRKYGYTF.

The chain carries TRBV4-1 and TRBJ1-3; 9 nucleotides line up with TRBD1. CDR1 is MGHRA and CDR2 is YSYEKL in the germline V gene. The CDR3 sequence is 18 residues long. The junction had 10 bases not matched to a gene; V was cut back by 4 bases and J by 0 bases. CDR3 coding DNA: TGCGCCAGCAGCCTATATACAGGGGGCGCCGACTCTGGAAACACCATATATTTT. As protein: CASSLYTGGADSGNTIYF.

The rearrangement links TRBV5-1 to TRBJ1-5, with D possibly TRBD1 on 5 matching bases. CDR3 length: 19 residues. Germline CDR1 SGHRS, CDR2 YFSETQ. Trimming left V 5 bases short and J 0 bases short, with 24 bases between. The CDR3: CASSFKYRYPTDSNQPQHF. DNA for the CDR3: TGCGCCAGCAGTTTCAAATACAGGTATCCCACAGATAGCAATCAGCCCCAGCATTTT.

The chain combines TRBV6-2 or TRBV6-3 with TRBJ2-2; D might be TRBD1 (6 bases). The CDR3 covers 16 residues. The V gene lost 4 bases and the J gene lost 2 bases, with 14 bases spanning the gap. Per the germline V gene, CDR1 is MNHEY and CDR2 is SVGEGT. In nucleotides, the CDR3 is TGTGCCAGCAGTTCCTGGGGGCGGCGTAACACCGGGGAGCTGTTTTTT. This encodes CASSSWGRRNTGELFF.

The CDR3 sequence: CAISEGQVTSYNEQFF. The CDR3 DNA reads as TGTGCCATCAGTGAGGGACAGGTCACTTCCTACAATGAGCAGTTCTTC. This chain joins TRBV10-3 and TRBJ2-1; 7 bases agree with TRBD1. This CDR3 comprises 16 residues. Per germline, CDR1 ENHRY and CDR2 SYGVKD. J gave up 1 base and V 2 bases, and 5 bases lay outside the gene matches.